This record looks at one T cell receptor beta chain sequence and its context. Its matching antigen is unknown. There were likely unrecorded immune exposures, though donors were nominally healthy when sampled. The CDR3 runs to 16 residues. The V segment lost 0 bases and the J segment 2 bases; nucleotides outside the gene matches: 4. Germline lookup yields CDR1 SGHRS and CDR2 YFSETQ. Researchers ran the PCR with 60 Vbeta and 13 Jbeta primers. Authors' analysis steps: In a later analysis, around 87 million unique TCR beta chains included roughly 11 million shared by two or more donors. The data were produced by immunoSEQ multiplex PCR, yet TCRdb's version contains in-frame clones alone and is incomplete. The V and J calls and clone size are taken from that table; D and trimming were inferred from the DNA. The sample includes 150,000 or so clones, 75% of them seen just once. The record originates from a study of cytomegalovirus exposure and HLA in healthy donors. Study in general: Assignment to the Caucasian-associated ancestry cluster applied to 81% of the approximately 400 genotyped donors.

Study-wide results and limits: A later analysis showed TCR association rates differing by HLA locus, peaking at DRB1 and lowest at HLA-C.

The rearrangement links TRBV5-1 to TRBJ2-7, with 11 bases lining up with TRBD2. Sequencing was performed on PBMCs. The TCR was taken from a man aged 18 to 30 in good health and CMV-seropositive. The CDR3 loop reads CASSLGDSGRAYEQYF. The CDR3 nucleotides are TGCGCCAGCAGCTTGGGCGATAGCGGGAGGGCCTACGAGCAGTACTTC.